This entry lists 13 T cell receptor beta chains sequenced from one sample in a study of cytomegalovirus exposure and HLA in healthy donors. Use of 60 Vbeta and 13 Jbeta primers characterized the PCR. Only in-frame clones appear in the TCRdb table, and some are missing; sequencing was by immunoSEQ multiplex PCR. Counted here are 150,000 to 180,000 clones, 70% to 80% occurring once; the ten biggest clones make up less than 10%. Input material: PBMCs. The receptors shown here come from a man under 40 in good health and CMV-seropositive.

The rearrangement joins TRBV28 to TRBJ2-5, with D maybe TRBD2 (5 bases). Germline values: CDR1 MDHEN, CDR2 SYDVKM. V lost 6 bases and J 3 bases, leaving 11 bases between the germline ends. The CDR3 length is 13 residues. Written as DNA, the CDR3 is TGTGCCAGCAGCCGTGGACTCAAAGAGACCCAGTACTTC. The encoded protein is CASSRGLKETQYF.

The rearrangement uses TRBV2 and TRBJ1-5, with D hard to call. V lost 0 bases and J 5 bases, leaving 14 bases between the germline ends. Germline assignment: CDR1 SNHLY and CDR2 FYNNEI. There are 16 residues in the CDR3. This CDR3 reads CASSEAPLRAHQPQHF. CDR3 DNA: TGTGCCAGCAGTGAAGCGCCATTGAGGGCCCATCAGCCCCAGCATTTT.

The chain has TRBV6-6 and TRBJ1-1, with D tentatively TRBD1 (6 bases). CDR3 size: 13 residues. The V gene lost 8 bases and the J gene lost 4 bases, with 14 bases spanning the gap. Germline V gene data show CDR1 as MNHNY and CDR2 as SVGAGI (reference sequence). This CDR3 is CASGYTGSTEAFF. In DNA form, the CDR3 reads TGTGCCAGCGGGTACACAGGGTCCACTGAAGCTTTCTTT.

V usage is TRBV27 and J usage is TRBJ1-5; D possibly corresponds to TRBD1 (6 bases). CDR3 length: 15 residues. V gave up 6 bases and J gave up 0 bases, with 12 bases separating them. Germline loops: CDR1 MNHEY, CDR2 SMNVEV (reference sequence). The CDR3 nucleotides read TGTGCCAGCAGATCCGGGACAAATAGCAATCAGCCCCAGCATTTT. As protein: CASRSGTNSNQPQHF.

The chain joins TRBV9 to TRBJ2-7; the D gene is possibly TRBD2 (6 bases). CDR3 size: 14 residues. With 4 bases removed from V and 4 bases from J, the gap between germline ends came to 15 bases. CDR1 is SGDLS, CDR2 YYNGEE, per germline. The CDR3 spells CASSPSAGWYEQYF. CDR3 DNA: TGTGCCAGCAGCCCTAGCGCGGGGTGGTACGAGCAGTACTTC.

The chain links TRBV27 to TRBJ1-2; the D gene is possibly TRBD1 (5 bases). The CDR3 spans 15 residues. The germline CDR1 and CDR2 sequences are MNHEY and SMNVEV (reference sequence). V lost 3 bases to trimming and J lost 4 bases, with 15 bases between them. The CDR3 reads CASSFLQGTSYGYTF. Written as DNA, the CDR3 is TGTGCCAGCAGTTTCCTCCAGGGCACCTCCTATGGCTACACCTTC.

V gene TRBV6-1 combines with J gene TRBJ1-1; D is ambiguous. V lost 8 bases, J lost 1 base, and 14 bases lay in between. Germline values: CDR1 MNHNS, CDR2 SASEGT. This CDR3 is 14 amino acids long. CDR3 sequence (DNA): TGTGCCAGCGGGAGAGAACCCAAGAACACTGAAGCTTTCTTT. It translates to CASGREPKNTEAFF.

The genes are TRBV28 and TRBJ2-5; 7 positions match TRBD1. This CDR3 is built from 11 residues. Germline CDR1 MDHEN, CDR2 SYDVKM. The J segment lost 11 bases and the V segment lost 9 bases, leaving 9 bases of the junction unmatched. CDR3 sequence reads: CAREGGGEQYF. The CDR3 DNA reads TGTGCCAGGGAAGGGGGCGGAGAGCAGTACTTC.

The V gene is TRBV2, the J gene TRBJ1-4, with 7 bases matching TRBD1. Germline loops: CDR1 SNHLY, CDR2 FYNNEI. Trimming removed 8 bases from V and 5 bases from J; junction bases left unmatched: 5. The CDR3 loop spans 13 amino acids. As DNA, the CDR3 is TGTGCCAGCTTCAGGACAGGCAATGAAAAACTGTTTTTT. Its translation: CASFRTGNEKLFF.

This clone was counted once. V is TRBV6-4 and J is TRBJ2-2; perhaps TRBD1 as D (5 bases). Germline V gene lookup returns CDR1 MRHNA and CDR2 SNTAGT. The CDR3 spans 15 residues. Trimming removed 6 bases from V and 1 base from J, with 12 bases in between. The CDR3 sequence is CASRKDTVNTGELFF. The CDR3 bases are TGTGCCAGCAGGAAGGACACCGTGAACACCGGGGAGCTGTTTTTT.

The chain combines TRBV5-1 with TRBJ1-4; D remains ambiguous. Trimming pared 3 bases from V and 7 bases from J, leaving 13 bases between. The CDR3 is 14 residues long. Germline assignment: CDR1 SGHRS and CDR2 YFSETQ. CDR3 DNA sequence: TGCGCCAGCAGCTCCTACTCGGGGAGTGAAAAACTGTTTTTT. It specifies CASSSYSGSEKLFF.

This sequence joins TRBV6-4 and TRBJ2-1, with a weak D call TRBD1 (7 bases). The CDR3 consists of 18 residues. V was shortened by 0 bases and J by 0 bases, with 15 bases between the two germline ends. Germline V gene data show CDR1 as MRHNA and CDR2 as SNTAGT. The CDR3 here is CASSDSARGALSYNEQFF. DNA of the CDR3: TGTGCCAGCAGTGACTCGGCCAGGGGGGCCCTCTCCTACAATGAGCAGTTCTTC.

The J gene is TRBJ1-1, the V gene TRBV7-8; D may be TRBD1 (5 bases). The V gene lost 2 bases and the J gene lost 0 bases, with 13 bases spanning the gap. This CDR3 spans 16 amino acids. Germline CDR1 SGHVS, CDR2 FQNEAQ. Here the CDR3 DNA reads TGTGCCAGCAGCTTACCTAAGGACACCATGAACACTGAAGCTTTCTTT. Encoded protein: CASSLPKDTMNTEAFF.